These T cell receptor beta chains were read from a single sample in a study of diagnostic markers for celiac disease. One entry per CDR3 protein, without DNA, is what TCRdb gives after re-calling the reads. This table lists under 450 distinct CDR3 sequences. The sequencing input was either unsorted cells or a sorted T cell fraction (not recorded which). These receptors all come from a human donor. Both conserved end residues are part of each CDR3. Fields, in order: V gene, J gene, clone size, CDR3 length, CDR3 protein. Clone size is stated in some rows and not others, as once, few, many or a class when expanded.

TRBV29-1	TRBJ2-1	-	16	CSVFAGEGIGTNEQFF
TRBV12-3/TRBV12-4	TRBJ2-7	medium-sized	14	CASRVAGRLYEQYF
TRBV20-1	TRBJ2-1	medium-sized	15	CSARDSSGVFDEQFF
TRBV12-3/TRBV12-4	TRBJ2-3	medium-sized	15	CASSRFSGKTDTQYF
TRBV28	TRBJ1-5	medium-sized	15	CASIPEGDVNQPQHF
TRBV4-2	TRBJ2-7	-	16	CASSQDPQGSSYEQYF
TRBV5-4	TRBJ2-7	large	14	CASTLGGSSYEQYF
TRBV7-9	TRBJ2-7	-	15	CASSPRDGEPYEQYF
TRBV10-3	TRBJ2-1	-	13	CASSLTGISEQFF
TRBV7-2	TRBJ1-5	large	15	CASSLVADSNQPQHF
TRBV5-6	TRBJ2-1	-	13	CASSQQGVNEQFF
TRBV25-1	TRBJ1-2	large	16	CASSTGTETPNYGYTF
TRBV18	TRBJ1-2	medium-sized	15	CASSPRTGEDYGYTF
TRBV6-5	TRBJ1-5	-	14	CASSSQGGNQPQHF
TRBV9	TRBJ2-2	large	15	CASSVGGASTGELFF
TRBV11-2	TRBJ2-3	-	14	CASSQSTVTDTQYF
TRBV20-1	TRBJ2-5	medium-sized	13	CSASAGSVETQYF
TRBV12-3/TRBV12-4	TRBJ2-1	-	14	CASSRTPSYNEQFF
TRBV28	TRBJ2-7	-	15	CASSSTPGRAYEQYF
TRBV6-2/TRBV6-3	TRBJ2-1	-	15	CASRPLAKPSNEQFF
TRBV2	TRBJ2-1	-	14	CASVQPGSKDEQFF
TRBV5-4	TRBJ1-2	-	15	CASSLTVRGDYGYTF
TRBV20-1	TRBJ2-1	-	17	CSARDLQTGIMTNEQFF
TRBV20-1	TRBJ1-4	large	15	CSARSYRLYNEKLFF
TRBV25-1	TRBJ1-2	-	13	CASSTGTVYGYTF
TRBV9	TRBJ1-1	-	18	CASSPGGLGSGINTEAFF
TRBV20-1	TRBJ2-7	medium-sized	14	CSARPFSGGPEQYF
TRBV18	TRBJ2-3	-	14	CASSFSETTDTQYF
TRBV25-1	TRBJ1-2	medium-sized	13	CASSESLYKGYTF
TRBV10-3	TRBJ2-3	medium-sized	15	CAIRWGGLAGDTQYF
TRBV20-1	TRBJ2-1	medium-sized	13	CSASIRDYDEQFF
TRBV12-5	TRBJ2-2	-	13	CASRGNGIGELFF
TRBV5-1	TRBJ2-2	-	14	CASSLAEYTGELFF
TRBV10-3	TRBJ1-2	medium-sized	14	CAISESRQGHGYTF
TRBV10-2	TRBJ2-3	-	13	CARLAGRTDTQYF
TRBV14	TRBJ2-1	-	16	CASSRHSGSTYNEQFF
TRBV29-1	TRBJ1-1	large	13	CSVAQGWSTEAFF
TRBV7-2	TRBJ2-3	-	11	CASSLKDTQYF
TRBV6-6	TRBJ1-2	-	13	CASSDREGYCYTF
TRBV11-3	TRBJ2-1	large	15	CASSTFGQGNNEQFF
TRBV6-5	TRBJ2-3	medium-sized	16	CASSYSTSASTDTQYF
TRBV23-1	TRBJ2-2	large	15	CASSHYNRGPGELFF
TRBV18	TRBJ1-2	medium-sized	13	CASSPAGNYGYTF
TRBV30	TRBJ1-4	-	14	CAWSVGLSNEKLFF
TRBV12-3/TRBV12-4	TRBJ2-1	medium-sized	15	CASSSQQGAGNEQFF
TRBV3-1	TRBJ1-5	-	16	CASSLGMGARNQPQHF
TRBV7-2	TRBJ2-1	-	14	CASSLELANNEQFF
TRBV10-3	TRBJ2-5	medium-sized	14	CATKVGGRGETQYF
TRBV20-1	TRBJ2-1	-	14	CSARAGDSLNEQFF
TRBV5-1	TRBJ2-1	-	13	CASSLAGWNEQFF
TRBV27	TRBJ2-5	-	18	CASSSTSGGAGWPETQYF
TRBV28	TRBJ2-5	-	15	CASLDIFRNQETQYF
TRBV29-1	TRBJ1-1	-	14	CSVGGGNLNTEAFF
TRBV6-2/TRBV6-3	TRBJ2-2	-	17	CASSYSRRERFTGELFF